This T cell receptor beta chain was sequenced for a study of CD8 T cells in Susac syndrome. Sequencing of TCR beta covered CD8+ and CD4+ T cells obtained from blood. Negative isolation was used for CD8+ and CD4+ T cells and FACS enrichment for TEMRA cells. Random hexamers were used to reverse transcribe the RNA input (roughly 0.5 to 1 ug). The amplification used immunoSEQ multiplex PCR on TCR beta CDR3; it spanned 54 Vbeta and 13 Jbeta. Using its own MiXCR run on the immunoSEQ multiplex PCR reads, TCRdb lists one record per CDR3 protein. Of about 89,000 distinct CDR3 sequences detected, about 93% appear once; the ten largest clones hold around 0.31%. This receptor was taken from a human donor in good health. Material for sequencing was CD8+ T cells from PBMCs.

The CDR3 coding sequence is TGTGCCAGTAAATGGGGGGCTGAAGCTTTCTTT. Translation gives CASKWGAEAFF. This chain connects TRBV19 to TRBJ1-1; TRBD1 might be the D (5 bases). V lost 7 bases to trimming and J lost 6 bases, with 9 bases between them. The germline V gene has CDR1 LNHDA and CDR2 SQIVND (reference sequence). The CDR3 covers 11 residues.